This T cell receptor beta chain was observed in a study of Graves' ophthalmopathy and Graves' hyperthyroidism. Study observations and caveats: With just over 70% sensitivity and 72% to 80% specificity, the model predicted ophthalmopathy progression. Blood shared most expanded thyroid clonotypes above 0.001 frequency.

Hyperthyroidism patients were newly diagnosed, under 2 months' duration, aged 18 to 65. Reliance was placed on clinical symptoms, serum thyroxine, TRAb, thyroid ultrasound and orbital computed tomography for diagnosis. Notes on this clonotype: The antigen remains undetermined.

Amplification of TCR beta CDR3 regions used RNA transcripts. The library came from an HTBI-primed first-round RT-PCR and a second-round multiplex PCR. TCRdb used MiXCR to reprocess the multiplex PCR reads, holding one entry per CDR3 protein. Here the sample spans about 550,000 distinct CDR3 sequences, just under 40% being singletons. The V and J ends lost 6 bases and 5 bases, in that order; junction bases with no gene match: 11. The CDR3 totals 15 residues. The chain links TRBV12-3 or TRBV12-4 to TRBJ2-5; 8 bases match TRBD1. The sequenced sample was peripheral blood or thyroid tissue (not recorded which). This receptor was obtained from an adult man with Graves' hyperthyroidism. The CDR3, as DNA: TGTGCCAGCAGCTACGGACAGGGTCGCACCGAGACCCAGTACTTC. Encoded protein: CASSYGQGRTETQYF.